These 30 T cell receptor beta chains were sequenced from one sample in a study of T cell responses to AZD1222 COVID-19 vaccine. Sequenced by immunoSEQ multiplex PCR; TCRdb stores in-frame clones only, minus some. The table lists 130,000 to 150,000 clones, roughly 91% of them singletons, with roughly 2% in the top ten. This specimen was peripheral blood, taken on day 0 of AZD1222 vaccination. The receptors here all came from an adult in good health.

With regard to this clone: Sequence at one end of the junction differs from germline and may be a read error. The V call is TRBV28, the J call TRBJ1-2, with no clear D. CDR1 is MDHEN, CDR2 SYDVKM, per germline. This CDR3 has 13 residues. CDR3 sequence: CASSFTTRTAAFF. CDR3 DNA sequence: TGTGCCAGCAGCTTCACCACTCGGACGGCGGCCTTCTTC.

J is TRBJ1-5 and V is TRBV7-8, with TRBD1 identical over 7 bases. The CDR3 has 15 amino acids. Germline-derived CDR1 and CDR2 are SGHVS and FQNEAQ. Trimming took 2 bases from V and 5 from J; bases not matched to a gene: 6. The DNA for the CDR3 is TGTGCCAGCAGCTTATTTTGGACAGGCTATCAGCCCCAGCATTTT. Translation: CASSLFWTGYQPQHF.

The chain has TRBV27 and TRBJ2-7, with D possibly matching TRBD2 (6 bases). This CDR3 comprises 13 residues. Deletions cut 1 base from V and 4 bases from J, with 8 bases between. Per germline, CDR1 MNHEY and CDR2 SMNVEV (reference sequence). This CDR3 reads CASSLFGGYEQYF. CDR3 DNA: TGTGCCAGCAGTTTATTTGGGGGGTACGAGCAGTACTTC.

The chain is built from TRBV30 and TRBJ2-5; no clear D. The CDR3 sequence is 11 residues long. Trimming took off 2 bases at V and 6 bases at J, with 7 bases between the two ends. Per the germline V gene, CDR1 is GTSNPN and CDR2 is SVGIG (reference sequence). The CDR3 nucleotides read TGTGCCTGGAGTAAGTCCCAGACCCAGTACTTC. Translation: CAWSKSQTQYF.

This clone was seen once. This sequence joins TRBV7-6 and TRBJ2-5; 13 nucleotides agree with TRBD2. Germline V lookup: CDR1 SGHVS, CDR2 FNYEAQ. The V gene end was trimmed by 2 bases and the J gene end by 2 bases; junction bases not matched to a gene: 2. The CDR3 is 16 amino acids. CDR3 nucleotides: TGTGCCAGCAGCTTAACGGGACTAGCGGGGCAAGAGACCCAGTACTTC. Protein product: CASSLTGLAGQETQYF.

The chain joins TRBV19 to TRBJ1-3, with 9 bases lining up with TRBD1. Germline V gene lookup returns CDR1 LNHDA and CDR2 SQIVND (reference sequence). This CDR3 is built from 15 residues. Trimming removed 4 bases from V and 8 bases from J; junction bases left unmatched: 9. CDR3 sequence (DNA): TGTGCCAGTAGTACCCGGGACAGGGTATCAGACACCATATATTTT. Protein product: CASSTRDRVSDTIYF. Full variable domain (remainder filled in from reference TRBV19 and TRBJ1-3): DGGITQSPKYLFRKEGQNVTLSCEQNLNHDAMYWYRQDPGQGLRLIYYSQIVNDFQKGDIAEGYSVSREKKESFPLTVTSAQKNPTAFYLCASSTRDRVSDTIYFGEGSWLTVV.

The CDR3 coding sequence is TGCGCCAGCAGCCAAGATCGGGACACTGAAGCTTTCTTT. This translates into CASSQDRDTEAFF. The V gene is TRBV4-1, the J gene TRBJ1-1; D is undetermined. This CDR3 region has 13 residues. The V and J ends lost 0 bases and 3 bases respectively, with 5 bases between them. CDR1 MGHRA and CDR2 YSYEKL come from the germline V gene.

V usage is TRBV10-3 and J usage is TRBJ2-1; D may be TRBD1 or TRBD2 (5 bases each). Germline V gives CDR1 ENHRY, CDR2 SYGVKD. V was pared by 6 bases and J by 0 bases, with 21 bases between. The CDR3 spans 18 residues. CDR3 protein: CAISSWDQSLSSYNEQFF. The CDR3 nucleotides read TGTGCCATCAGCTCCTGGGACCAATCTCTGAGCTCCTACAATGAGCAGTTCTTC.

In DNA, the CDR3 is TGTGCCAGTAGCGAGGGGTTGGGTGAGCAGTTCTTC. Protein product: CASSEGLGEQFF. J is TRBJ2-1 and V is TRBV19; D may correspond to TRBD1 or TRBD2 (5 bases each). V lost 6 bases and J 9 bases, leaving 12 bases between the germline ends. The CDR3 runs to 12 residues. CDR1 is LNHDA, CDR2 SQIVND, per germline (reference sequence). The variable domain in full, completed from reference TRBV19 and TRBJ2-1, reads DGGITQSPKYLFRKEGQNVTLSCEQNLNHDAMYWYRQDPGQGLRLIYYSQIVNDFQKGDIAEGYSVSREKKESFPLTVTSAQKNPTAFYLCASSEGLGEQFFGPGTRLTVL.

The chain links TRBV2 to TRBJ1-2; TRBD1 is a possible D gene (5 bases). This CDR3 comprises 13 residues. From germline, CDR1 is SNHLY and CDR2 FYNNEI. Trimming removed 7 bases at V and 8 bases at J, with 17 bases between. The CDR3 sequence: CASTSEGFGGYTF. The CDR3 DNA reads as TGTGCCAGCACTTCAGAGGGGTTTGGCGGCTACACCTTC.

The chain employs TRBV5-4 and TRBJ2-1; D remains ambiguous. Germline CDR1 SGHNT, CDR2 YYREEE (reference sequence). This CDR3 contains 14 residues. Trimming stripped 3 bases from V and 7 bases from J, with 14 bases between. The CDR3 spells CASSSTGPTNEQFF. The DNA for the CDR3 is TGTGCCAGCAGCTCGACGGGTCCTACGAATGAGCAGTTCTTC.

This clone came up once. V and J are TRBV6-5 and TRBJ1-2; 9 bases align to TRBD1. The CDR3 is made up of 15 amino acids. Germline-derived CDR1 and CDR2 are MNHEY and SVGAGI. V dropped 4 bases and J dropped 3; count of bases not matched to a gene: 6. CDR3: CASSFSRTGDYGYTF. DNA for the CDR3: TGTGCCAGCAGTTTTTCTCGGACAGGGGACTATGGCTACACCTTC.

This chain joins TRBV5-1 and TRBJ2-6, with a tentative D call TRBD2 (5 bases). Looked up from germline, CDR1 is SGHRS and CDR2 is YFSETQ. Trimming took off 0 bases at V and 2 bases at J, with 6 bases between the two ends. The CDR3 is 15 amino acids. The CDR3 loop is CASSLAGAGANVLTF. The DNA for the CDR3 is TGCGCCAGCAGCTTGGCCGGGGCTGGGGCCAACGTCCTGACTTTC. Variable domain in full (rest from reference TRBV5-1 and TRBJ2-6): KAGVTQTPRYLIKTRGQQVTLSCSPISGHRSVSWYQQTPGQGLQFLFEYFSETQRNKGNFPGRFSGRQFSNSRSEMNVSTLELGDSALYLCASSLAGAGANVLTFGAGSRLTVL.

The genes are TRBV4-1 and TRBJ1-2; D is ambiguous. The germline V gene encodes CDR1 MGHRA and CDR2 YSYEKL. V lost 1 base and J lost 4, with 13 bases in between. This CDR3 has 15 residues. The CDR3 spells CASSQAGSALYGYTF. The CDR3 bases are TGCGCCAGCAGCCAAGCCGGATCGGCACTCTATGGCTACACCTTC.

The V call is TRBV2, the J call TRBJ2-2, with D perhaps being TRBD1 or TRBD2 (5 bases each). Trimming cost V 6 bases and J 6 bases, with 11 bases left between them. The CDR3 has 13 residues. The V gene's germline CDR1 is SNHLY and CDR2 FYNNEI. CDR3 protein: CASRPGTSGELFF. The CDR3 nucleotides are TGTGCCAGCAGACCCGGGACCTCCGGGGAGCTGTTTTTT.

The rearrangement uses TRBV19 and TRBJ1-5; TRBD1 is a possible D gene (5 bases). The CDR3 has 11 amino acids. The germline V gene has CDR1 LNHDA and CDR2 SQIVND (reference sequence). Trimming took 0 bases from V and 15 from J, leaving 9 bases between them. This CDR3 is CASSIEDDRHF. CDR3 nucleotide sequence: TGTGCCAGTAGTATAGAGGATGACAGGCATTTT.

Notes on this clone: At one end, the junction sequence differs from germline, possibly due to a read error. The J gene is TRBJ2-2, the V gene TRBV7-7, with 7 bases identical to TRBD2. The germline V gene has CDR1 SSHAT and CDR2 FNYEAQ (reference sequence). The length of the CDR3 is 14 residues. CDR3 amino acids: CASSLGGVTGELFF. The CDR3 DNA follows: TGTGCTAGCAGCTTGGGAGGGGTCACCGGGGAGCTGTTTTTT.

The chain carries TRBV7-2 and TRBJ1-1; D is ambiguous. The V and J ends lost 4 bases and 5 bases respectively, with 11 bases between them. This CDR3 has 13 amino acids. Germline V gene sequence: CDR1 SGHTA, CDR2 FQGNSA. The CDR3 region is CASSSHRGTEAFF. Here the CDR3 DNA reads TGTGCCAGCAGCTCTCATCGGGGAACTGAAGCTTTCTTT.

The V call is TRBV18, the J call TRBJ2-7; D not certain. The CDR3 runs to 13 residues. Germline lookup yields CDR1 KGHSH and CDR2 LQKENI. The germline V and J ends were trimmed by 1 base and 2 bases, with 6 bases remaining between them. The CDR3, as DNA: TGTGCCAGCTCACCACTCCTTACCTACGAGCAGTACTTC. Its translation is CASSPLLTYEQYF.

The genes are TRBV12-3 or TRBV12-4 and TRBJ2-3, with D possibly matching TRBD2 (5 bases). There are 13 residues in the CDR3. V was shortened by 6 bases and J by 2 bases, with 9 bases between the two germline ends. The CDR3 sequence is CASRSDFTDTQYF. The CDR3 region has the DNA TGTGCCAGCAGATCGGACTTCACAGATACGCAGTATTTT.

The count of this clone is one. The chain uses TRBV6-1 and TRBJ1-2; unclear D gene. The CDR3 totals 14 residues. Per the germline V gene, CDR1 is MNHNS and CDR2 is SASEGT. Between the trimmed V and J ends, which lost 3 bases and 6 bases, there was a span of 14 bases. CDR3: CASSDRLTRDGYTF. CDR3 DNA: TGTGCCAGCAGTGACCGGTTAACGAGGGATGGCTACACCTTC.

Details on this clone: The junction differs from germline at one of its ends, possibly a read error. V gene TRBV6-6 combines with J gene TRBJ1-2, with TRBD1 as a possible D gene (5 bases). CDR3 length: 11 residues. Germline V CDR1 and CDR2: MNHNY, SVGAGI (reference sequence). CDR3 amino acids: CASSYSVGAVF. Here the CDR3 DNA reads TGTGCCAGCAGTTACTCGGTAGGGGCGGTCTTC.

The chain joins TRBV6-5 to TRBJ1-1, with D perhaps TRBD1 (6 bases). Germline V gene sequence: CDR1 MNHEY, CDR2 SVGAGI. CDR3 length equals 14 residues. V was shortened by 6 bases and J by 3 bases, with 14 bases between the two germline ends. In DNA form, the CDR3 reads TGTGCCAGCAGGGCTAGACACAGGGACACTGAAGCTTTCTTT. Translated: CASRARHRDTEAFF.

This chain uses TRBV5-1 with TRBJ1-1; D is perhaps TRBD1 (5 bases). The germline V and J ends were trimmed by 4 bases and 1 base, with 14 bases remaining between them. Germline loops: CDR1 SGHRS, CDR2 YFSETQ. The CDR3 has 15 residues. The CDR3 region has the DNA TGCGCCAGCAGCCTAAAAGGGGCGGCGAACACTGAAGCTTTCTTT. It translates to CASSLKGAANTEAFF.

This chain uses TRBV18 with TRBJ2-5, with D possibly TRBD1 on 6 matching bases. V was shortened by 5 bases and J by 4 bases, with 11 bases between the two germline ends. Germline CDR1 reads KGHSH; CDR2 reads LQKENI. The length of the CDR3 is 13 residues. The CDR3: CASSNEGVETQYF. In DNA form, the CDR3 reads TGTGCCAGCTCAAATGAGGGGGTAGAGACCCAGTACTTC.

The J gene is TRBJ1-3, the V gene TRBV19; D gene unclear. V lost 7 bases, J lost 2 bases, and 6 bases lay in between. The V gene's germline CDR1 is LNHDA and CDR2 SQIVND (reference sequence). This CDR3 contains 12 residues. The CDR3 loop is CASTIPGNTIYF. CDR3 sequence (DNA): TGTGCCAGTACTATCCCTGGAAACACCATATATTTT.

The rearrangement joins TRBV7-3 to TRBJ2-2, with D perhaps matching TRBD1 (6 bases). V lost 3 bases, J lost 6 bases, and 14 bases lay in between. This CDR3 comprises 15 residues. Germline CDR1 SGHTA, CDR2 FQGTGA. The DNA for the CDR3 is TGTGCCAGCAGCTTGGACAGTATGTTGTCCGGGGAGCTGTTTTTT. Translation: CASSLDSMLSGELFF.

The chain is built from TRBV19 and TRBJ1-2; D uncertain. This CDR3 is 14 amino acids long. V lost 7 bases to trimming and J lost 5 bases, with 17 bases between them. CDR1 is LNHDA, CDR2 SQIVND, per germline (reference sequence). The CDR3 loop is CASTSRWEEYGYTF. Here the CDR3 DNA reads TGTGCCAGTACCTCCAGATGGGAAGAATATGGCTACACCTTC.

CDR3 coding DNA: TGTGCCAGCGGCAAGGGCTCTGAAGCTTTCTTT. Its translation is CASGKGSEAFF. The chain recombines TRBV6-5 with TRBJ1-1; D unresolved. Trimming left V 8 bases short and J 6 bases short, with 10 bases between. This CDR3 is built from 11 residues. The germline gives CDR1 MNHEY, CDR2 SVGAGI.

The chain recombines TRBV19 with TRBJ1-5, with 8 positions matching TRBD1. The length of the CDR3 is 15 residues. With V trimmed by 7 bases and J by 3 bases, 8 bases remained unmatched. CDR1 and CDR2 from the germline V gene are LNHDA and SQIVND (reference sequence). CDR3 residues: CASKRRQGLNQPQHF. The CDR3 DNA follows: TGTGCCAGTAAGAGGAGACAGGGGCTCAATCAGCCCCAGCATTTT.